The T cell receptor beta chain under discussion was sequenced for a study of CD8+ T cells in alopecia areata. With 1 base removed from V and 6 bases from J, the gap between germline ends came to 8 bases. Germline-derived CDR1 and CDR2 are SGDLS and YYNGEE. This CDR3 contains 13 residues. TCR sequencing used cDNA made by reverse transcription of extracted RNA. Generated by immunoSEQ multiplex PCR, the TCRdb table keeps only in-frame clones and is missing some. The sample has hundreds of thousands of clones, about 60% seen once. Regarding this clone: This same CDR3 is encoded by further DNA sequences in the sample.

Treatment meaning: oral pan-JAK inhibitor, 5-10 mg twice daily. As part of sample collection, lesional scalp punch biopsies and peripheral blood were taken from alopecia areata patients. The V call is TRBV9, the J call TRBJ2-1; TRBD1 is a possible D gene (6 bases). The sample consisted of CD4+ T cells sorted from blood, taken between weeks 51 and 54, from a patient treated with tofacitinib. The clonotype originates from a human donor with alopecia areata. The CDR3 here is CASSVSGVNEQFF. CDR3 bases: TGTGCCAGCAGCGTATCAGGGGTCAATGAGCAGTTCTTC.